Listed below are T cell receptor beta chains from one sample, sequenced in a study of response to subunit inactivated influenza vaccine. TCRdb passed the RT-PCR reads through MiXCR, listing each CDR3 protein once. The sample lists hundreds of thousands of distinct CDR3 sequences, 12% to 15% occurring once. Material: PBMCs from blood, obtained roughly 2 weeks before vaccination. The receptor set was obtained from a man aged 45-60 years who received an inactivated influenza vaccine. Each CDR3 is given with its conserved first and last residue. The order of the fields is V gene, J gene, clone size, D gene, CDR3 DNA, CDR3 protein. A D gene is named only where the DNA matches it firmly. The size field is filled for only some rows; it gives once, few, many or a size class.

>TRBV4-3|TRBJ1-1|.|.
TGCGCCAGCAGCCAAGATTACCGGAACACTGAAGCTTTCTTT
CASSQDYRNTEAFF
>TRBV29-1|TRBJ2-1|many|.
TGCAGCGTTGAAGATCTTGAGGGGGGATACTACAATGAGCAGTTCTTC
CSVEDLEGGYYNEQFF
>TRBV7-2|TRBJ1-3|.|.
TGTGCCAGCAGCCCCTCAGGACGGTCCTCTGGAAACACCATATATTTT
CASSPSGRSSGNTIYF
>TRBV6-1|TRBJ1-3|few|.
TGTGCCAGCAGGCTACAGGGCGCTGGAAACACCATATATTTT
CASRLQGAGNTIYF
>TRBV28|TRBJ1-1|few|TRBD1
TGTGCCAGCACCTACTCGGGAGGGGGCGTCGGAGCTTTCTTT
CASTYSGGGVGAFF
>TRBV6-1|TRBJ1-2|few|.
TGTGCCAGCAGCGATCTGGGAGGAGGCTACACCTTC
CASSDLGGGYTF
>TRBV29-1|TRBJ2-3|.|TRBD1
TGCAGCACGAAGGGACAGGGTGGTAGAGGCACAGATACGCAGTATTTT
CSTKGQGGRGTDTQYF
>TRBV9|TRBJ2-1|.|.
TGTGCCAGCAACCCTTCCCCAAGCTCCTACAATGAGCAGTTCTTC
CASNPSPSSYNEQFF
>TRBV20-1|TRBJ2-3|few|.
TGCAGTGCTACGGAGCGGAACACAGATACGCAGTATTTT
CSATERNTDTQYF
>TRBV2|TRBJ2-2|few|.
TGTGCCAGCAGTGTGGACAGAGGGGCCGGGGAGCTGTTTTTT
CASSVDRGAGELFF
>TRBV4-1|TRBJ2-4|.|.
TGCGCCAGCAGCCAAGATAATCGGGCCCAAAACATTCAGTACTTC
CASSQDNRAQNIQYF
>TRBV27|TRBJ2-2|few|TRBD1
TGTGCCAGCAGTTTGGTCCCTCCGGGACAGGGACGGACCGGGGAGCTGTTTTTT
CASSLVPPGQGRTGELFF
>TRBV4-1|TRBJ2-3|.|TRBD2
TGCGCCACCTCACGGACTAGCGTACAAGATACGCAGTATTTT
CATSRTSVQDTQYF
>TRBV28|TRBJ2-1|.|.
TGTGCCACCCCCGGGGGGCTCGACAGAAACAATGAGCAGTTCTTC
CATPGGLDRNNEQFF
>TRBV6-5|TRBJ2-7|few|.
TGTGCCAGCAGTCACGACCGGGACAAATCCTACGAGCAGTACTTC
CASSHDRDKSYEQYF
>TRBV5-5|TRBJ1-2|.|.
TGTGCCAGCAGCCGCGAGCCGGGATATGGCTACACCTTC
CASSREPGYGYTF
>TRBV24-1|TRBJ2-2|many|TRBD1
TGTGCCACCAGTGATTTTGTGGGGACAGGGTTCACCGGGGAGCTGTTTTTT
CATSDFVGTGFTGELFF
>TRBV7-8|TRBJ1-1|.|.
TGTGCCAGCAGCTTAAGGGCGGGGGCGCAAATAGTCACTGAAGCTTTCTTT
CASSLRAGAQIVTEAFF
>TRBV5-1|TRBJ2-3|many|.
TGCGCCAGCAGCTTGGACGGGACAGCCGGGAGGGATACGCAGTATTTT
CASSLDGTAGRDTQYF
>TRBV28|TRBJ2-6|.|.
TGTGCCAGCAGTTTCGCTGGGGCCAACGTCCTGACTTTC
CASSFAGANVLTF
>TRBV7-3|TRBJ2-6|.|.
TGTGCCAGCAGCCCCATCTCTGGGGCCAACGTCCTGACTTTC
CASSPISGANVLTF
>TRBV7-9|TRBJ2-3|many|.
TGTGCCAGCAGCCAGAGGGAGTTCGGAGGCACAGATACGCAGTATTTT
CASSQREFGGTDTQYF
>TRBV7-2|TRBJ2-3|few|.
TGTGCCAGCAGCTCCCACCGGGGGGCGCAAACAGATACGCAGTATTTT
CASSSHRGAQTDTQYF
>TRBV5-5|TRBJ2-1|few|.
TGTGCCAGCAGCTTTAGTGAGCTCCGCCATTACAATGAGCAGTTCTTC
CASSFSELRHYNEQFF
>TRBV7-8|TRBJ2-5|few|TRBD1
TGTGCCAGCAGCATCGGGACAGGGGTCCAAGAGACCCAGTACTTC
CASSIGTGVQETQYF
>TRBV28|TRBJ1-1|few|.
TGTGCCAGCAGTTTTGCCCGAGGGGCTTTCTTT
CASSFARGAFF
>TRBV13|TRBJ2-7|few|TRBD1
TGTGCCAGCAGCCCCAGGACAGGGGGCGACGAGCAGTACTTC
CASSPRTGGDEQYF
>TRBV20-1|TRBJ1-2|many|.
TGCAGTGCTCCTGAGCCAAACCGGACAGTATCCTATGGCTACACCTTC
CSAPEPNRTVSYGYTF
>TRBV7-2|TRBJ2-5|few|TRBD2
TGTGCCAGCAGCTTAGTGGGGCTAGCGGGGCTTTACTTC
CASSLVGLAGLYF
>TRBV28|TRBJ2-4|many|.
TGTGCCAGCAGTCCCACTACGCTAGCCAAAAACATTCAGTACTTC
CASSPTTLAKNIQYF
>TRBV6-1|TRBJ2-7|.|.
TGTGCCGGCAGTGATGTGGGCCGCCAAATCTACGAGCAGTACTTC
CAGSDVGRQIYEQYF
>TRBV5-1|TRBJ1-2|few|TRBD1
TGCGCCAGCAGCCTTGGAACAGGGGCAGGAGGCTACACCTTC
CASSLGTGAGGYTF